This TCR beta chain stems from a study of identifying expanded T cells in peripheral blood. TCRdb's copy holds only in-frame clones and misses some; the assay was immunoSEQ multiplex PCR. The sample has about 91,000 clones, 88% seen once. Collection occurred without any documented infections or immune events in donors. The CDR3 consists of 15 residues. Germline V gene sequence: CDR1 MNHEY, CDR2 SVGAGI. Trimming pared 6 bases from V and 0 bases from J, leaving 13 bases between. General study points: Technical replicates showed 0.9 to 1.5 changed clones; two weeks 15 to 20; four weeks 19. Variance in clone template counts between approximately two-week samples significantly increased with total template count across all healthy donors.

A word on this clone: Antigen specificity is unknown.

Specimen: blood. The source is a person aged 18 to 70 in good health. The chain recombines TRBV6-5 with TRBJ2-3; D is perhaps TRBD2 (5 bases). CDR3 DNA: TGTGCCAGCAGGACCTTGGGCGGGAGCACAGATACGCAGTATTTT. Residues: CASRTLGGSTDTQYF.